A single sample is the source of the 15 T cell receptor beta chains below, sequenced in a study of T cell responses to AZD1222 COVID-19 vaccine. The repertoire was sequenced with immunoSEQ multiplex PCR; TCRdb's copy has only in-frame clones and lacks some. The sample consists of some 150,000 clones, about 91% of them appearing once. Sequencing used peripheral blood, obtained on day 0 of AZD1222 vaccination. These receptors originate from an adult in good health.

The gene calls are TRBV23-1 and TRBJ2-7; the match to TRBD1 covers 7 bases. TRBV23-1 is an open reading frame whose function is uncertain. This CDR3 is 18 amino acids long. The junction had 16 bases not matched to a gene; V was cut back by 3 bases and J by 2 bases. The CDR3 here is CASSQPPGQTFFPYEQYF. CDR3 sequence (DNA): TGCGCCAGCAGTCAGCCACCGGGACAGACATTTTTTCCCTACGAGCAGTACTTC.

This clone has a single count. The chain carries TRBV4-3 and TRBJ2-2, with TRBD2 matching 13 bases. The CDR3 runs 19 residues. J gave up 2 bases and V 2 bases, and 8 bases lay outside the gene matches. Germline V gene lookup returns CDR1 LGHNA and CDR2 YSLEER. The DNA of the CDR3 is TGCGCCAGCAGCCAAATACTAGCGGGAGGGCCAATTAACACCGGGGAGCTGTTTTTT. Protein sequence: CASSQILAGGPINTGELFF.

The CDR3 DNA reads as TGTGCCAGCAGTTCGCCTCTGCGGGAGCAGTACTTC. This sequence encodes CASSSPLREQYF. The chain joins TRBV28 to TRBJ2-7; D is undetermined. CDR3 length: 12 residues. Deletions cut 4 bases from V and 7 bases from J, with 11 bases between. Germline CDR1 is MDHEN and CDR2 is SYDVKM.

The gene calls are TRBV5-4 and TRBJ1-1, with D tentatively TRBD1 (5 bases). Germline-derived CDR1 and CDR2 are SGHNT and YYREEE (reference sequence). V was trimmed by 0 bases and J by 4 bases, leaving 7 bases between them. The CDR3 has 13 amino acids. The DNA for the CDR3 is TGTGCCAGCAGCTTGGACACAGGCACTGAAGCTTTCTTT. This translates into CASSLDTGTEAFF. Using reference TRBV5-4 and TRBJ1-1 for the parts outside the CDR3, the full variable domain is ETGVTQSPTHLIKTRGQQVTLRCSSQSGHNTVSWYQQALGQGPQFIFQYYREEENGRGNFPPRFSGLQFPNYSSELNVNALELDDSALYLCASSLDTGTEAFFGQGTRLTVV.

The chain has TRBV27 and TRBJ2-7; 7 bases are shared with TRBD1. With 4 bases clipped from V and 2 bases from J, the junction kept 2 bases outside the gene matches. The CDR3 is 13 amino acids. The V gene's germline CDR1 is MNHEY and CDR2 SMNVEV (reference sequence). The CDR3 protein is CASSSGQTYEQYF. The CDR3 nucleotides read TGTGCCAGCAGTTCGGGACAGACCTACGAGCAGTACTTC.

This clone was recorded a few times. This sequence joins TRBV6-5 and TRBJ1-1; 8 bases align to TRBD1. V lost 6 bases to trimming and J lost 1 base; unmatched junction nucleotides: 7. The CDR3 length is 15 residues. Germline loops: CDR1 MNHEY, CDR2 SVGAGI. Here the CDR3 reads CASRRAGGRNTEAFF. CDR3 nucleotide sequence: TGTGCCAGCAGGAGGGCAGGGGGCAGGAACACTGAAGCTTTCTTT.

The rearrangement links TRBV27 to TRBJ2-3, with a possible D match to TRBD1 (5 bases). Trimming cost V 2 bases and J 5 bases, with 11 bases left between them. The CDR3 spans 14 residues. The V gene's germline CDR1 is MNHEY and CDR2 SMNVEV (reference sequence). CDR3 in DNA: TGTGCCAGCAGTTTACAGGGAATAGGAGATACGCAGTATTTT. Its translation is CASSLQGIGDTQYF.

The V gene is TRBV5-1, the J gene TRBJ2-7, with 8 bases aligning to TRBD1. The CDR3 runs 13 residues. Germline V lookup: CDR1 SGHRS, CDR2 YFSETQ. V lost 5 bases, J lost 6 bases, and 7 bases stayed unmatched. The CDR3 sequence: CASRKTGVFEQYF. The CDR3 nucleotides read TGCGCCAGCAGAAAGACAGGGGTATTCGAGCAGTACTTC.

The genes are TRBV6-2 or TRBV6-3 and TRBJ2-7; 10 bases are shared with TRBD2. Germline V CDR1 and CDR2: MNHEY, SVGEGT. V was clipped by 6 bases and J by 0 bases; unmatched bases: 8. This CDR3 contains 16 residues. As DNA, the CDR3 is TGTGCCAGCAGCCACTCCCTAGCGGGAGACTCCTACGAGCAGTACTTC. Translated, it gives CASSHSLAGDSYEQYF.

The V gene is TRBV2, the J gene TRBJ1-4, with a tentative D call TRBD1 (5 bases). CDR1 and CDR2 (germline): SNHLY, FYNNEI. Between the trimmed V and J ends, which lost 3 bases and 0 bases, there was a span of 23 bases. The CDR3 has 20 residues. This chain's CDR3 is CASSDRKGPISVATNEKLFF. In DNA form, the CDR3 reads TGTGCCAGCAGTGATCGTAAGGGGCCAATTTCGGTTGCAACTAATGAAAAACTGTTTTTT.

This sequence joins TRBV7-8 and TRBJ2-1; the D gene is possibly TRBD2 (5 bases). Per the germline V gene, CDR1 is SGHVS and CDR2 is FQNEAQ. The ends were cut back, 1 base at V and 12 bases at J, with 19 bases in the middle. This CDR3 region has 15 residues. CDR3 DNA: TGTGCCAGCAGCTTAGATGGGAGCCGGAGGAGTGGGCAGTTCTTC. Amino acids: CASSLDGSRRSGQFF. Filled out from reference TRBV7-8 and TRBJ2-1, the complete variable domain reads GAGVSQSPRYKVAKRGQDVALRCDPISGHVSLFWYQQALGQGPEFLTYFQNEAQLDKSGLPSDRFFAERPEGSVSTLKIQRTQQEDSAVYLCASSLDGSRRSGQFFGPGTRLTVL.

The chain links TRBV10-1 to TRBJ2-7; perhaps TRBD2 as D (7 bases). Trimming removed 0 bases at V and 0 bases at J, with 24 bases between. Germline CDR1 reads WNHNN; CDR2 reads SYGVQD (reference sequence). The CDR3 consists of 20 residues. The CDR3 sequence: CASSESTGGHTFLYSYEQYF. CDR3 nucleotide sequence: TGCGCCAGCAGTGAGTCGACGGGGGGACACACTTTCCTTTACTCCTACGAGCAGTACTTC.

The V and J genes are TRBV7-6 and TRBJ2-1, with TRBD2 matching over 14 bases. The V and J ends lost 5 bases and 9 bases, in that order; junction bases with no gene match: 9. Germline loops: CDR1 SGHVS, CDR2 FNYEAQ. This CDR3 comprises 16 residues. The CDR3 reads CASSTEIGLAGGEQFF. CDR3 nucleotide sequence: TGTGCCAGCAGCACGGAAATCGGACTAGCGGGAGGTGAGCAGTTCTTC.

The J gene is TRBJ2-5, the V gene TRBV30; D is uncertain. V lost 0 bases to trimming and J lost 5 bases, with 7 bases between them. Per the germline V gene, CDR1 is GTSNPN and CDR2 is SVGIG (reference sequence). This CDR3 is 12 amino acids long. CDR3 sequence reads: CAWSVGWETQYF. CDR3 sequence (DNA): TGTGCCTGGAGTGTAGGGTGGGAGACCCAGTACTTC.

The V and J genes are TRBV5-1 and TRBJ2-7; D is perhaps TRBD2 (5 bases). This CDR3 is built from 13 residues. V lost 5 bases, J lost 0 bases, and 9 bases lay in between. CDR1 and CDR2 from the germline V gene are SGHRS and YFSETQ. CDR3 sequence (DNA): TGCGCCAGCAGGGGAGAGGGCTCCTACGAGCAGTACTTC. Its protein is CASRGEGSYEQYF. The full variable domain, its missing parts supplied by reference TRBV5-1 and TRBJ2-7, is KAGVTQTPRYLIKTRGQQVTLSCSPISGHRSVSWYQQTPGQGLQFLFEYFSETQRNKGNFPGRFSGRQFSNSRSEMNVSTLELGDSALYLCASRGEGSYEQYFGPGTRLTVT.